The 2 T cell receptor beta chains presented below share a single source sample, sequenced in a study of T cell responses to AZD1222 COVID-19 vaccine. The table came from immunoSEQ multiplex PCR; TCRdb's copy has only in-frame clones and leaves some out. This sample has about 84,000 clones; approximately 83% occur once, and the top ten carry roughly an eighth. The starting material was peripheral blood, obtained 28 days after the second AZD1222 dose. Every receptor here comes from an adult who received the AZD1222 COVID-19 vaccine.

The chain joins TRBV24-1 to TRBJ1-2; a weak D match, TRBD1 (5 bases). Per germline, CDR1 KGHDR and CDR2 SFDVKD. V dropped 7 bases and J dropped 8 bases, with 28 bases sitting between them. The CDR3 is 17 residues long. In DNA form, the CDR3 reads TGTGCCACCAGCCACATATTGGAGGCCGGGACTCAGGACGGCTACACCTTC. Translated: CATSHILEAGTQDGYTF.

The chain joins TRBV19 to TRBJ2-3; 10 bases align to TRBD2. The junction had 6 bases not matched to a gene; V was cut back by 7 bases and J by 5 bases. Germline V lookup: CDR1 LNHDA, CDR2 SQIVND (reference sequence). The CDR3 extends over 14 amino acids. The CDR3 reads CASKREGLQDTQYF. CDR3 in DNA: TGTGCCAGTAAGCGGGAGGGCCTCCAAGATACGCAGTATTTT.